This TCR beta chain is from a study of blood T cells in healthy people across ages. Using a J-beta primer mix together with a sample-barcoded 5' primer, a second PCR was run for roughly 6 to 12 cycles. TCRdb re-called the 5' RACE reads with MiXCR, one entry per CDR3 protein. Of 780,000 or so distinct CDR3 sequences in the sample, roughly 50% were seen once. Per sample, a minimum of 6.5 million PBMCs were isolated. Sequenced sample: blood. This TCR came from a man aged 40-55 years in good health.

CDR3 bases: TGTGCCAGCAGCCACGGACAGTATGGCAATGAGCAGTACTTC. Protein product: CASSHGQYGNEQYF. The rearrangement joins TRBV12-3 or TRBV12-4 to TRBJ2-5; D possibly corresponds to TRBD1 (6 bases). Trimming removed 6 bases at V and 11 bases at J, with 22 bases between. The CDR3 covers 14 residues.